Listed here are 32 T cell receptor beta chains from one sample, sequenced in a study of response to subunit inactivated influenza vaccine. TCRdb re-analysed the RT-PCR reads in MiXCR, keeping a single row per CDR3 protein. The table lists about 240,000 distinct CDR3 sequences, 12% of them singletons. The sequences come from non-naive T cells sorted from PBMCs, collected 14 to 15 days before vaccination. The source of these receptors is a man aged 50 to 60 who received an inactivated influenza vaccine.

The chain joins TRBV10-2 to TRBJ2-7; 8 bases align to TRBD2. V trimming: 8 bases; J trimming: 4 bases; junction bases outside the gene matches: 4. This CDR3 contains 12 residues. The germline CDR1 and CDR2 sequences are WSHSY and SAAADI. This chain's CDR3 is CASRTSSYEQYF. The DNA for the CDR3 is TGCGCCAGCCGGACTAGCTCTTACGAGCAGTACTTC.

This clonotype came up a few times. The CDR3 protein is CASSSQGIGNTEAFF. CDR3 in DNA: TGCGCCAGCAGCTCACAGGGAATCGGGAACACTGAAGCTTTCTTT. The chain employs TRBV5-1 and TRBJ1-1, with D maybe TRBD1 (6 bases). CDR3 length: 15 residues. CDR1 and CDR2 from the germline V gene are SGHRS and YFSETQ. Trimming pared 3 bases from V and 1 base from J, leaving 13 bases between.

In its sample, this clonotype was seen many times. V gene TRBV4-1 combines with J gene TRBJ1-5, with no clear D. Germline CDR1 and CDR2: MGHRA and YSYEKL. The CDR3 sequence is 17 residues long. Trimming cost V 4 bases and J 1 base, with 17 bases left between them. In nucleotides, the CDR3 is TGCGCCAGCAGCCTCATCCTGTTGAGACAAAGCAATCAGCCCCAGCATTTT. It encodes CASSLILLRQSNQPQHF.

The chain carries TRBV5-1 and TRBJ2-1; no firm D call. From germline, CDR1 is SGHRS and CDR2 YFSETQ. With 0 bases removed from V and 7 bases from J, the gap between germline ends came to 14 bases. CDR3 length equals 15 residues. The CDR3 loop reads CASSLALAQVNEQFF. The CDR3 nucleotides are TGCGCCAGCAGCTTGGCCTTAGCCCAAGTTAATGAGCAGTTCTTC.

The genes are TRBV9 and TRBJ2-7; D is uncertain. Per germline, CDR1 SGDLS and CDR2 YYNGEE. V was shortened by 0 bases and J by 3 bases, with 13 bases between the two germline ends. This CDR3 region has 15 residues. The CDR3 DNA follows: TGTGCCAGCAGCGTAGAGCCCGGGCTGGGCTACGAGCAGTACTTC. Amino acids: CASSVEPGLGYEQYF.

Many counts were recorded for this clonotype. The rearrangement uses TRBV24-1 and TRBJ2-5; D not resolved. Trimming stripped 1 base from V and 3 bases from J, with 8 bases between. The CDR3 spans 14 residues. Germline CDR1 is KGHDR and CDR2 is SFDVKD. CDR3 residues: CATSDFSGEETQYF. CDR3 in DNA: TGTGCCACCAGTGATTTTTCAGGCGAAGAGACCCAGTACTTC.

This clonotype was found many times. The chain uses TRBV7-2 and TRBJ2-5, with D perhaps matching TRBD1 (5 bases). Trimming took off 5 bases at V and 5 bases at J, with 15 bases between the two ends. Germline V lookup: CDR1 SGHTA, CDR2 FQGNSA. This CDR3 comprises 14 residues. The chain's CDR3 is CASSPSGAVETQYF. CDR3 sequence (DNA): TGTGCCAGCAGCCCATCTGGGGCGGTGGAGACCCAGTACTTC.

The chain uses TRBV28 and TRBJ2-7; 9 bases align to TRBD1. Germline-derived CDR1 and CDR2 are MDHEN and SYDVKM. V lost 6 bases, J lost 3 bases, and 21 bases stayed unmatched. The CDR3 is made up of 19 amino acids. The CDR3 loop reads CASSYPWDRELWGYYEQYF. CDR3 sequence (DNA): TGTGCCAGCAGCTACCCGTGGGACAGGGAACTCTGGGGGTACTACGAGCAGTACTTC.

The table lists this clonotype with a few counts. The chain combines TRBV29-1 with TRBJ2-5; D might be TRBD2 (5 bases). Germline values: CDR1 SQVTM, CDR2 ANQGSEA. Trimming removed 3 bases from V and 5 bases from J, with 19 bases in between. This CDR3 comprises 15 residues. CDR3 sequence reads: CSVESLRPPGETQYF. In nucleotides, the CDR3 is TGCAGCGTTGAGAGTCTGCGGCCCCCGGGGGAGACCCAGTACTTC.

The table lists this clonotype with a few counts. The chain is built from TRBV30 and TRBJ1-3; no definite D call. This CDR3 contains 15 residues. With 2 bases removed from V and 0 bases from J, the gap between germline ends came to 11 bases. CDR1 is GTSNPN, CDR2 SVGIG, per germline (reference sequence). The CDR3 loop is CAWSSDPHSGNTIYF. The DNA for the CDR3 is TGTGCCTGGAGTAGTGATCCCCACTCTGGAAACACCATATATTTT.

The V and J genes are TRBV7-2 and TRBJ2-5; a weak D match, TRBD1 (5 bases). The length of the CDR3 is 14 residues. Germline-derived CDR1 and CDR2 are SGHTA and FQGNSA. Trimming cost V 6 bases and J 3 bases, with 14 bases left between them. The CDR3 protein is CASSPWGLKETQYF. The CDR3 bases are TGTGCCAGCAGTCCATGGGGCCTTAAAGAGACCCAGTACTTC.

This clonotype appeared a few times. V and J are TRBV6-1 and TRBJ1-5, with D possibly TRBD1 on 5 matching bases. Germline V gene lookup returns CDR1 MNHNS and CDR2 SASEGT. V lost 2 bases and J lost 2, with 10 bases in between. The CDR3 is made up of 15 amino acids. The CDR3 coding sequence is TGTGCCAGCAGTGAACGGGGGAATGGCAATCAGCCCCAGCATTTT. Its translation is CASSERGNGNQPQHF.

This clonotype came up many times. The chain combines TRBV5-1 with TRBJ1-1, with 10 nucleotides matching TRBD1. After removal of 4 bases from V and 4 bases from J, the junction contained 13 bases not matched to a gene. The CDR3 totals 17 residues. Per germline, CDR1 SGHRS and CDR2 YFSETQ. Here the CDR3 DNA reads TGCGCCAGCAGCCAAGCCCCGGGACAGGGGTCTAGCACTGAAGCTTTCTTT. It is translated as CASSQAPGQGSSTEAFF.

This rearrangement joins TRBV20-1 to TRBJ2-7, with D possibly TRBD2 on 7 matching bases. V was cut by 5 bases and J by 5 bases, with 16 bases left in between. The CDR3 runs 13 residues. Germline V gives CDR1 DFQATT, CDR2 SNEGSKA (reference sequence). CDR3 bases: TGCAGTGCTTACGGGGGGCTCGGGGACGAGCAGTACTTC. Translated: CSAYGGLGDEQYF.

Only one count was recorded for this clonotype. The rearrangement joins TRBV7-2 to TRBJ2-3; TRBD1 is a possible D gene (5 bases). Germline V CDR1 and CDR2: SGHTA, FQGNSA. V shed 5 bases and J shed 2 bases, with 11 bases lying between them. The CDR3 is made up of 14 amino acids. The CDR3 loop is CASSHGAFTDTQYF. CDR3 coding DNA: TGTGCCAGCAGCCATGGGGCATTCACAGATACGCAGTATTTT.

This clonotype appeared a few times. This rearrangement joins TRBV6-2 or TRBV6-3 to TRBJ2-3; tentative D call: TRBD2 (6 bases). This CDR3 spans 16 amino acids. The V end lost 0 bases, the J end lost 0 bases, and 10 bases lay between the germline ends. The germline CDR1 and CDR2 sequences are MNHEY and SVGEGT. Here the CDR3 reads CASSYSAGTSTDTQYF. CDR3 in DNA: TGTGCCAGCAGTTACTCGGCGGGAACTAGCACAGATACGCAGTATTTT.

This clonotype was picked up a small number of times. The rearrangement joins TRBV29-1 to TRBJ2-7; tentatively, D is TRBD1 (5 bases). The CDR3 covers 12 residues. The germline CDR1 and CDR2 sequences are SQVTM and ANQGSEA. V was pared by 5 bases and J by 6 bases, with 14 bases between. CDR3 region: CSVSSGFGEQYF. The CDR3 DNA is TGCAGCGTTTCCTCAGGGTTCGGCGAGCAGTACTTC.

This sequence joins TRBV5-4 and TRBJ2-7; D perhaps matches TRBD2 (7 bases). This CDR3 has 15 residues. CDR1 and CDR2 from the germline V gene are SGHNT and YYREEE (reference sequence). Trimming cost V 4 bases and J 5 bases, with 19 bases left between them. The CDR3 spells CASSRDGGPTDEQYF. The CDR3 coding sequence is TGTGCCAGCAGCCGAGACGGGGGGCCCACGGACGAGCAGTACTTC. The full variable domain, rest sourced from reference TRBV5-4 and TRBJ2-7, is ETGVTQSPTHLIKTRGQQVTLRCSSQSGHNTVSWYQQALGQGPQFIFQYYREEENGRGNFPPRFSGLQFPNYSSELNVNALELDDSALYLCASSRDGGPTDEQYFGPGTRLTVT.

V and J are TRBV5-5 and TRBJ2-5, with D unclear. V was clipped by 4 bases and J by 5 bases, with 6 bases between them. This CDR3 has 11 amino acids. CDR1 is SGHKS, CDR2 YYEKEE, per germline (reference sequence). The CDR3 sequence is CASSLSETQYF. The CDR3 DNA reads TGTGCCAGCAGCCTGTCGGAGACCCAGTACTTC.

The DNA of the CDR3 is TGTGCCAGCAGTCACGACAGGCGCAGCACAGATACGCAGTATTTT. It codes for CASSHDRRSTDTQYF. V and J are TRBV27 and TRBJ2-3, with D possibly being TRBD1 (6 bases). The CDR3 extends over 15 amino acids. The V end lost 5 bases, the J end lost 0 bases, and 12 bases lay between the germline ends. In germline, CDR1 is MNHEY, CDR2 SMNVEV (reference sequence).

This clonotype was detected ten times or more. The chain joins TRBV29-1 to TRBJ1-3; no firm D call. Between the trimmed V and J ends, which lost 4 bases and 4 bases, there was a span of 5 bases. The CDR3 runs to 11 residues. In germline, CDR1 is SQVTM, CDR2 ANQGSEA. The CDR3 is CSVVRGNTIYF. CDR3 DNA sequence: TGCAGCGTTGTACGCGGAAACACCATATATTTT.

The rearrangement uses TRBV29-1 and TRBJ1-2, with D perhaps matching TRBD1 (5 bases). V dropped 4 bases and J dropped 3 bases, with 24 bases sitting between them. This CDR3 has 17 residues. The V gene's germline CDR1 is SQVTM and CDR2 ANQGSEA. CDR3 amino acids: CSVGVWGRQPDHYGYTF. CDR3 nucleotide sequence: TGCAGCGTTGGGGTGTGGGGCCGCCAACCCGATCACTATGGCTACACCTTC.

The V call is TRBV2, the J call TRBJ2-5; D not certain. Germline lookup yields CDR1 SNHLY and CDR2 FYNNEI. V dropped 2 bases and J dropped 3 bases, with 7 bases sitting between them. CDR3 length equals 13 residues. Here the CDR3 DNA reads TGTGCCAGCAGTGAATTCCTCGAAGAGACCCAGTACTTC. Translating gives CASSEFLEETQYF.

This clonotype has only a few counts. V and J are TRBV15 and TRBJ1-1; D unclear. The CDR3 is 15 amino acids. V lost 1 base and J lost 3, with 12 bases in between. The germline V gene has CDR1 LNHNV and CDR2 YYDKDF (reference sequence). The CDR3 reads CATSRGPVADTEAFF. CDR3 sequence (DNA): TGTGCCACCAGCAGAGGCCCGGTAGCAGACACTGAAGCTTTCTTT.

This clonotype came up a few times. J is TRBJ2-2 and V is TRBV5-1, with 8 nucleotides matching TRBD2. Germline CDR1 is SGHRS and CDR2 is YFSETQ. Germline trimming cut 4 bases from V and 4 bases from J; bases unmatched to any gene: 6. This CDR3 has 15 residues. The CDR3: CASSPGLGGTGELFF. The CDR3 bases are TGCGCCAGCAGCCCGGGACTAGGGGGCACCGGGGAGCTGTTTTTT.

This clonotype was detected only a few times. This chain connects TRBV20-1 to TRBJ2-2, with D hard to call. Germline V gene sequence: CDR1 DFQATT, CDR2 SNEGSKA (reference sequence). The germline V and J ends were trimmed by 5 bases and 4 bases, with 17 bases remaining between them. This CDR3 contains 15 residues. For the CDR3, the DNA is TGCAGTGCTCTCTTTAGCCTCTCATTCACCGGGGAGCTGTTTTTT. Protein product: CSALFSLSFTGELFF.

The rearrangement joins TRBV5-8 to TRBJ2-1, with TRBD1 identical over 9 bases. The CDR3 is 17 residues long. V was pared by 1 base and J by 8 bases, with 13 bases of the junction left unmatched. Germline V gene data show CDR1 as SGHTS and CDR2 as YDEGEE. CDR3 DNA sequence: TGTGCCAGCAGCTTGAAACGCGGGACAGGGATGTTAGATGAGCAGTTCTTC. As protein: CASSLKRGTGMLDEQFF.

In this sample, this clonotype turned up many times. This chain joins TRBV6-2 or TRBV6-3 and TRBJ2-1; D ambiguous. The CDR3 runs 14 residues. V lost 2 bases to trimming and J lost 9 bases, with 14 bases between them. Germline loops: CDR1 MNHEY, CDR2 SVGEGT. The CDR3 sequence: CASSYLLVKPEQFF. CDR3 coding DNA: TGTGCCAGCAGTTACCTCCTGGTTAAACCTGAGCAGTTCTTC.

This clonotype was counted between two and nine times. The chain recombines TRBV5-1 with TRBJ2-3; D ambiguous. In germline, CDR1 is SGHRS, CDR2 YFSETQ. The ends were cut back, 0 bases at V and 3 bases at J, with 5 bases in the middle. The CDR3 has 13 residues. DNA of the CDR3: TGCGCCAGCAGCTTGGAGGGTACAGATACGCAGTATTTT. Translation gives CASSLEGTDTQYF.

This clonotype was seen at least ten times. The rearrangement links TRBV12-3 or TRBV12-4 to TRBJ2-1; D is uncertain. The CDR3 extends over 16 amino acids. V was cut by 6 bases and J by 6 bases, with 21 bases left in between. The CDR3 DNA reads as TGTGCCAGCAGCCCCCCCGGCAGGTTAACCCGCAATGAGCAGTTCTTC. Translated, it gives CASSPPGRLTRNEQFF.

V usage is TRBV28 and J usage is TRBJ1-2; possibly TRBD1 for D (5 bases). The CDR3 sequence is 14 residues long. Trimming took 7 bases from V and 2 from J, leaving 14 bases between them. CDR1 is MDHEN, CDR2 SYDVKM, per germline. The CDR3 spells CASTLGGTNYGYTF. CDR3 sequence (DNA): TGTGCCAGCACCCTCGGGGGAACAAACTATGGCTACACCTTC.

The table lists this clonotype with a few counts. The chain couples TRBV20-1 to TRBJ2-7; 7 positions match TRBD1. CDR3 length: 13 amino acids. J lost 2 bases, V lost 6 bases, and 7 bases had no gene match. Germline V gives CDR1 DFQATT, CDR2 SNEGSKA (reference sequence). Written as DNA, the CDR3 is TGCAGTGCCCATCGACAGGGAACCTACGAGCAGTACTTC. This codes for CSAHRQGTYEQYF.